The T cell receptor (beta chain) described here comes from a study of blood T cell repertoires in COVID-19. This table comes from immunoSEQ multiplex PCR, and its TCRdb copy is limited to in-frame clones, with some not included. The sample carries about 60,000 clones, 65% to 80% recorded once. After removal of 1 base from V and 5 bases from J, the junction contained 8 bases not matched to a gene. CDR1 LGHDT and CDR2 YNNKEL come from the germline V gene (reference sequence). This CDR3 has 17 amino acids. The count of this clone is one. The sequencing sample was made of peripheral blood. The receptor comes from a woman in her 70s with acute or convalescent COVID-19. The chain recombines TRBV3-1 (or the pseudogene TRBV3-2) with TRBJ2-3; 11 bases match TRBD2. For the CDR3, the DNA is TGTGCCAGCAGCCAAGGGCTAGCGGGGGGCCGGAGAGATACGCAGTATTTT. Translating gives CASSQGLAGGRRDTQYF.